The 32 T cell receptor beta chains reported below all come from one sample, sequenced in a study of memory CD4+ T cells and cytomegalovirus serostatus. Single viable CD3+CD4+CD8-CD45RO+ cells were sorted as the memory CD4+ T cells. This table comes from immunoSEQ multiplex PCR, and its TCRdb copy is limited to in-frame clones, with some not included. The table has 56,000 or so clones, around 76% seen once. The sequencing input was memory CD4+ T cells from blood. These TCRs come from an adult in good health and CMV-seronegative.

The CDR3: CASSELGDSLEQYF. CDR3 nucleotides: TGTGCCAGCAGTGAATTGGGGGACAGTCTCGAGCAGTACTTC. This chain uses TRBV25-1 with TRBJ2-7; 7 bases agree with TRBD1. Germline V CDR1 and CDR2: MGHDK, SYGVNS. The V and J ends lost 1 base and 6 bases, in that order; junction bases with no gene match: 6. This CDR3 contains 14 residues.

The chain joins TRBV5-1 to TRBJ2-7, with D unresolved. This CDR3 spans 14 amino acids. Germline-derived CDR1 and CDR2 are SGHRS and YFSETQ. Trimming removed 1 base at V and 2 bases at J, with 10 bases between. The chain's CDR3 is CASSLSIAAYEQYF. Here the CDR3 DNA reads TGCGCCAGCAGCTTGTCAATCGCGGCCTACGAGCAGTACTTC.

The chain couples TRBV28 to TRBJ1-2; D is possibly TRBD1 (6 bases). CDR3 size: 14 residues. Per the germline V gene, CDR1 is MDHEN and CDR2 is SYDVKM. The ends were cut back, 4 bases at V and 8 bases at J, with 17 bases in the middle. DNA of the CDR3: TGTGCCAGCAGTTCAGGGGTCACAGGGATCGGCTACACCTTC. Translating gives CASSSGVTGIGYTF.

This chain links TRBV4-2 with TRBJ1-3; TRBD1 aligns across 7 bases. Per the germline V gene, CDR1 is LGHNA and CDR2 is YNFKEQ. The CDR3 spans 16 residues. The trim removed 0 bases at V and 4 bases at J, leaving 6 bases unmatched. The CDR3 DNA reads as TGTGCCAGCAGCCAAGAACTGGGACAGCTCGGAAACACCATATATTTT. Its translation is CASSQELGQLGNTIYF.

This clone has only one observation. This chain uses TRBV6-1 with TRBJ2-5; D is unclear. Germline V gives CDR1 MNHNS, CDR2 SASEGT. CDR3 length: 13 amino acids. With 11 bases removed from V and 7 bases from J, the gap between germline ends came to 20 bases. The CDR3 region is CASLQTLAGTQYF. For the CDR3, the DNA is TGTGCCTCCCTACAGACACTCGCTGGGACCCAGTACTTC.

This clone was seen many times. The CDR3 DNA follows: TGTGCCTGGAGGGGGACGAACACTGAAGCTTTCTTT. Protein product: CAWRGTNTEAFF. This chain links TRBV30 with TRBJ1-1; perhaps TRBD1 as D (5 bases). The CDR3 contains 12 residues. CDR1 is GTSNPN, CDR2 SVGIG, per germline (reference sequence). V dropped 3 bases and J dropped 1 base, with 6 bases sitting between them.

A single count supports this clone. V and J are TRBV21-1 and TRBJ1-2. TRBV21-1 represents a pseudogene. This CDR3 is 18 amino acids long. In DNA form, the CDR3 reads TGTGCCAGCAGCAAAAGGGCCCAACGGATCACGTCTAACTATGGCTACACCTTC. Encoded protein: CASSKRAQRITSNYGYTF.

V is TRBV7-2 and J is TRBJ2-1, with TRBD1 matching over 8 bases. The CDR3 has 14 amino acids. The germline gives CDR1 SGHTA, CDR2 FQGNSA. Trimming cost V 10 bases and J 4 bases; bases outside gene matches: 9. This CDR3 reads CATDPGQAYNEQFF. CDR3 bases: TGTGCCACAGACCCGGGACAGGCTTACAATGAGCAGTTCTTC.

The chain has TRBV4-2 and TRBJ1-1; 12 bases line up with TRBD1. The CDR3 totals 18 residues. The germline CDR1 and CDR2 sequences are LGHNA and YNFKEQ. J lost 6 bases, V lost 2 bases, and 13 bases had no gene match. CDR3 in DNA: TGTGCCAGCAGCCAACCGGGACAGGGGGCTATGAAGGGCGCTGAAGCTTTCTTT. Protein sequence: CASSQPGQGAMKGAEAFF.

The chain is built from TRBV6-1 and TRBJ1-4, with D unresolved. The V gene lost 2 bases and the J gene lost 7 bases, with 14 bases spanning the gap. The germline V gene encodes CDR1 MNHNS and CDR2 SASEGT. The CDR3 is 15 residues long. The CDR3 sequence is CASSEPSLVGEKLFF. CDR3 nucleotides: TGTGCCAGCAGTGAACCTTCCCTGGTTGGTGAAAAACTGTTTTTT.

By sample fraction, this clone is medium-sized (0.01 to 0.1%). V gene TRBV29-1 combines with J gene TRBJ1-1; D remains ambiguous. Trimming left V 4 bases short and J 4 bases short, with 10 bases between. This CDR3 comprises 12 residues. Germline loops: CDR1 SQVTM, CDR2 ANQGSEA. DNA for the CDR3: TGCAGCGTTGGAGGGTTCGGCACTGAAGCTTTCTTT. Protein product: CSVGGFGTEAFF.

The chain combines TRBV4-1 with TRBJ1-4, with 8 positions matching TRBD1. The germline CDR1 and CDR2 sequences are MGHRA and YSYEKL. Trimming at V came to 5 bases and at J to 5 bases, leaving 7 bases not matched to a gene. This CDR3 region has 15 residues. Written as DNA, the CDR3 is TGCGCCAGCAGCTTACCGGGACAGGTGAATGAAAAACTGTTTTTT. Its protein is CASSLPGQVNEKLFF.

This clone was found a few times. J is TRBJ1-6 and V is TRBV23-1, with D hard to call. Being an ORF, TRBV23-1 has a function that is uncertain. There are 16 residues in the CDR3. The ends were cut back, 0 bases at V and 7 bases at J, with 13 bases in the middle. The CDR3 sequence: CASSQSPARLNSPLHF. CDR3 nucleotide sequence: TGCGCCAGCAGTCAATCTCCCGCCAGGCTAAATTCACCCCTCCACTTT.

The rearrangement joins TRBV6-5 to TRBJ1-1; no clear D gene. Germline-derived CDR1 and CDR2 are MNHEY and SVGAGI. Trimming cost V 0 bases and J 6 bases, with 11 bases left between them. This CDR3 has 14 residues. In DNA, the CDR3 is TGTGCCAGCAGTTACTCGACCGGGCTCTCTGAAGCTTTCTTT. It specifies CASSYSTGLSEAFF.

The chain joins TRBV9 to TRBJ2-7; D call uncertain. Trimming pared 0 bases from V and 0 bases from J, leaving 10 bases between. The germline CDR1 and CDR2 sequences are SGDLS and YYNGEE. There are 15 residues in the CDR3. Written as DNA, the CDR3 is TGTGCCAGCAGCGTAGGCAGCCAAAGCTCCTACGAGCAGTACTTC. Translation: CASSVGSQSSYEQYF.

The rearrangement links TRBV7-2 to TRBJ1-1, with D maybe TRBD1 (6 bases). Germline V CDR1 and CDR2: SGHTA, FQGNSA. Trimming cost V 5 bases and J 8 bases, with 15 bases left between them. The CDR3 covers 13 residues. DNA for the CDR3: TGTGCCAGCAGCCGAGGGGGGGGCGCAGAAGCTTTCTTT. Translated: CASSRGGGAEAFF.

This chain uses TRBV7-8 with TRBJ1-4; 12 nucleotides match TRBD1. This CDR3 has 17 amino acids. Germline trimming cut 5 bases from V and 7 bases from J; bases unmatched to any gene: 11. Germline CDR1 is SGHVS and CDR2 is FQNEAQ. The CDR3 spells CASSLRDRGLVGEKLFF. The DNA of the CDR3 is TGTGCCAGCAGCCTCCGGGACAGGGGGCTTGTCGGTGAAAAACTGTTTTTT. The full variable domain, with the rest looked up from reference TRBV7-8 and TRBJ1-4, is GAGVSQSPRYKVAKRGQDVALRCDPISGHVSLFWYQQALGQGPEFLTYFQNEAQLDKSGLPSDRFFAERPEGSVSTLKIQRTQQEDSAVYLCASSLRDRGLVGEKLFFGSGTQLSVL.

The DNA of the CDR3 is TGTGCCAGCAGTTTATCCGGCACCGGGGAGCTGTTTTTT. This encodes CASSLSGTGELFF. The chain employs TRBV28 and TRBJ2-2, with D uncertain. Germline V gene data show CDR1 as MDHEN and CDR2 as SYDVKM. This CDR3 has 13 amino acids. The V gene lost 1 base and the J gene lost 4 bases, with 4 bases spanning the gap.

This chain uses TRBV19 with TRBJ2-2, with TRBD1 as a possible D gene (6 bases). This CDR3 has 14 residues. Germline V gives CDR1 LNHDA, CDR2 SQIVND (reference sequence). V lost 10 bases and J lost 1, with 13 bases in between. The CDR3 bases are TGTGCCACCTCCGGGACATTGAACACCGGGGAGCTGTTTTTT. The encoded protein is CATSGTLNTGELFF.

This clone showed up just a few times. The chain combines TRBV5-1 with TRBJ1-1; D not resolved. The V end was cut by 1 base, the J end by 2 bases, with 9 bases between. Germline V lookup: CDR1 SGHRS, CDR2 YFSETQ. The CDR3 sequence is 14 residues long. CDR3 DNA: TGCGCCAGCAGCTTGACAACACTAAACACTGAAGCTTTCTTT. It specifies CASSLTTLNTEAFF. The variable domain in full, completed from reference TRBV5-1 and TRBJ1-1, reads KAGVTQTPRYLIKTRGQQVTLSCSPISGHRSVSWYQQTPGQGLQFLFEYFSETQRNKGNFPGRFSGRQFSNSRSEMNVSTLELGDSALYLCASSLTTLNTEAFFGQGTRLTVV.

The V gene is TRBV11-3, the J gene TRBJ1-6; D remains ambiguous. V lost 1 base and J 10 bases, leaving 8 bases between the germline ends. There are 13 residues in the CDR3. From germline, CDR1 is SGHNT and CDR2 YENEEA. For the CDR3, the DNA is TGTGCCAGCAGCTTAGTGCGTTCCTCACCCCTCCACTTT. It codes for CASSLVRSSPLHF.

This chain connects TRBV9 to TRBJ2-3; 7 bases align to TRBD2. Trimming removed 4 bases from V and 6 bases from J; junction bases left unmatched: 11. CDR3 length: 15 amino acids. Looked up from germline, CDR1 is SGDLS and CDR2 is YYNGEE. In DNA form, the CDR3 reads TGTGCCAGCAGCCTGCGGGGGTTAGCAAGGGATACGCAGTATTTT. Translation gives CASSLRGLARDTQYF.

In its sample, this clone was seen once. The V call is TRBV29-1, the J call TRBJ2-1, with no clear D. From germline, CDR1 is SQVTM and CDR2 ANQGSEA. The CDR3 has 15 amino acids. V was shortened by 4 bases and J by 7 bases, with 20 bases between the two germline ends. The DNA for the CDR3 is TGCAGCGTTGCAATGAGCCTAGGTGTGCAGAATGAGCAGTTCTTC. Translated: CSVAMSLGVQNEQFF.

The chain uses TRBV5-1 and TRBJ2-7; no definite D call. The CDR3 loop spans 14 amino acids. V was trimmed by 4 bases and J by 0 bases, leaving 11 bases between them. The germline gives CDR1 SGHRS, CDR2 YFSETQ. CDR3 amino acids: CASSADGVSYEQYF. The CDR3 nucleotides are TGCGCCAGCAGCGCGGACGGAGTCTCCTACGAGCAGTACTTC.

The chain joins TRBV7-2 to TRBJ2-5; TRBD2 matches at 7 bases. This CDR3 region has 16 residues. CDR1 is SGHTA, CDR2 FQGNSA, per germline. Trimming cost V 5 bases and J 3 bases; bases outside gene matches: 12. CDR3 in amino acids: CASSRTLTGGEETQYF. The CDR3 bases are TGTGCCAGCAGCCGAACCCTGACGGGGGGAGAAGAGACCCAGTACTTC.

The chain has TRBV20-1 and TRBJ2-1; D gene uncertain. CDR1 DFQATT and CDR2 SNEGSKA come from the germline V gene (reference sequence). The V gene lost 3 bases and the J gene lost 8 bases, with 5 bases spanning the gap. This CDR3 has 10 amino acids. CDR3: CSASIDEQFF. The CDR3 DNA follows: TGCAGTGCTAGTATCGATGAGCAGTTCTTC.

This chain uses TRBV28 with TRBJ1-2; D is possibly TRBD1 (5 bases). The CDR3 loop spans 16 amino acids. In germline, CDR1 is MDHEN, CDR2 SYDVKM. Between the trimmed V and J ends, which lost 3 bases and 3 bases, there was a span of 17 bases. In nucleotides, the CDR3 is TGTGCCAGCAGTTTTCCCCCGGGTGACAGCCACTATGGCTACACCTTC. It encodes CASSFPPGDSHYGYTF.

The chain carries TRBV5-6 and TRBJ1-4; 8 bases fit TRBD1. The germline V gene has CDR1 SGHDT and CDR2 YYEEEE. Trimming at V came to 3 bases and at J to 8 bases, leaving 9 bases not matched to a gene. The CDR3 runs to 15 residues. Here the CDR3 DNA reads TGTGCCAGCAGCTCGCAGGGGGCGGTATGGGAAAAACTGTTTTTT. Its translation is CASSSQGAVWEKLFF.

The chain links TRBV12-5 to TRBJ1-1, with 8 bases matching TRBD1. This CDR3 spans 14 amino acids. Germline-derived CDR1 and CDR2 are LGHNT and FRNRAP. The junction had 6 bases not matched to a gene; V was cut back by 5 bases and J by 4 bases. The CDR3 protein is CASGGTGGSTEAFF. CDR3 nucleotides: TGTGCTAGTGGTGGTACAGGGGGTAGCACTGAAGCTTTCTTT.

The chain couples TRBV4-1 to TRBJ1-2; D remains unclear. Germline values: CDR1 MGHRA, CDR2 YSYEKL. This CDR3 contains 15 residues. Trimming shortened V by 3 bases and J by 6 bases, and 17 bases separated the two germline ends. The CDR3 coding sequence is TGCGCCAGCAGCCAGCCGGGCAGGAATCGGAATGGCTACACCTTC. It codes for CASSQPGRNRNGYTF.

This clone was seen a single time. An end of the junction differs from the germline gene, which may be a read error. The genes are TRBV7-7 and TRBJ2-7; 7 bases match TRBD1. This CDR3 is 15 amino acids long. The germline V gene has CDR1 SSHAT and CDR2 FNYEAQ (reference sequence). The CDR3 sequence is CASSYTGEGGYEQYF. The DNA for the CDR3 is TGTGCTAGCAGCTATACAGGGGAAGGAGGCTACGAGCAGTACTTC.

In its sample, this clone was seen many times. The chain has TRBV10-3 and TRBJ1-6; D is ambiguous. The V and J ends lost 7 bases and 6 bases respectively, with 7 bases between them. Germline V CDR1 and CDR2: ENHRY, SYGVKD. This CDR3 is built from 12 residues. CDR3 residues: CAIKQTNSPLHF. Here the CDR3 DNA reads TGTGCCATCAAACAGACTAATTCACCCCTCCACTTT.